This TCR beta chain was captured by sequencing in a study of sequential checkpoint blockade in melanoma. Sequencing used immunoSEQ multiplex PCR; TCRdb keeps in-frame clones, though not all of them. The sample shows about 20,000 clones, around four fifths of them seen only once. The CDR3 has 14 residues. V was trimmed by 4 bases and J by 0 bases, leaving 6 bases between them. The germline V gene encodes CDR1 MNHEY and CDR2 SMNVEV (reference sequence). This sample's treatment: randomized to nivolumab then ipilimumab (arm A) or the reverse (arm B). The chain is built from TRBV27 and TRBJ2-2; D is ambiguous. The input for sequencing was CD8+ T cells sorted from blood (inferred from file names), taken from a patient given nivolumab and ipilimumab in sequence. The receptor's source is a human donor with melanoma. CDR3 in DNA: TGTGCCAGCAGTTCGACACCGAACACCGGGGAGCTGTTTTTT. Its translation is CASSSTPNTGELFF.